These 28 T cell receptor beta chains were all obtained from the same sample, sequenced in a study of Ad26.COV2.S vaccination and SARS-CoV-2 variants. Described treatment: 19 received Ad26.COV2.S at low or high dose, single or two shots; five or six received placebo; per-sample allocation not given. All samples were drawn on day 63, counting from the first vaccine or placebo injection. Here immunoSEQ multiplex PCR was the method, and the copy in TCRdb shows in-frame clones only, minus some. The data show about 350,000 clones, with roughly 90% seen just once and 6.4% held by the top ten. The sample was peripheral blood, taken in a trial of Ad26.COV2.S vaccine versus placebo. Every receptor here comes from a person aged 18-65 years who received the Ad26.COV2.S COVID-19 vaccine or a placebo.

This chain links TRBV11-1 with TRBJ1-3; D is unclear. The V gene lost 3 bases and the J gene lost 7 bases, with 10 bases spanning the gap. The CDR3 runs to 13 residues. Germline V CDR1 and CDR2: SGHAT, FQDESV (reference sequence). The CDR3 coding sequence is TGTGCCAGCAGCTTTGATAATGGGAACACCATATATTTT. Translated, it gives CASSFDNGNTIYF.

This rearrangement joins TRBV5-8 to TRBJ1-5, with no clear D. Germline-derived CDR1 and CDR2 are SGHTS and YDEGEE. This CDR3 spans 15 amino acids. Trimming shortened V by 4 bases and J by 0 bases, and 11 bases separated the two germline ends. Written as DNA, the CDR3 is TGTGCCAGCAGCACAACAGCCCCTAGCAATCAGCCCCAGCATTTT. It codes for CASSTTAPSNQPQHF.

The chain has TRBV28 and TRBJ1-2; 9 bases align to TRBD1. Germline V gene sequence: CDR1 MDHEN, CDR2 SYDVKM. Trimming cost V 5 bases and J 2 bases; bases outside gene matches: 0. The length of the CDR3 is 13 residues. The CDR3: CASSGQGNYGYTF. The CDR3 DNA reads as TGTGCCAGCAGTGGACAGGGGAACTATGGCTACACCTTC.

The V gene is TRBV9, the J gene TRBJ2-2; D could derive from TRBD1 or TRBD2 (5 bases each). The germline V gene has CDR1 SGDLS and CDR2 YYNGEE. The CDR3 has 15 amino acids. Trimming cost V 3 bases and J 1 base, with 10 bases left between them. The DNA of the CDR3 is TGTGCCAGCAGCGGGGGGAGCCTGAACACCGGGGAGCTGTTTTTT. Amino acids: CASSGGSLNTGELFF.

The V call is TRBV6-5, the J call TRBJ1-2, with a tentative D call TRBD1 (5 bases). Trimming pared 6 bases from V and 0 bases from J, leaving 14 bases between. The germline V gene encodes CDR1 MNHEY and CDR2 SVGAGI. This CDR3 spans 15 amino acids. CDR3 sequence reads: CASRRGSQSNYGYTF. CDR3 coding DNA: TGTGCCAGCAGGAGGGGCAGTCAATCTAACTATGGCTACACCTTC.

CDR3 DNA sequence: TGTGCCAGCAGCGGCTTCGGACAGGGGGATTCACCCCTCCACTTT. This translates into CASSGFGQGDSPLHF. This chain links TRBV5-4 with TRBJ1-6; 10 bases line up with TRBD1. This CDR3 is 15 amino acids long. After removal of 4 bases from V and 8 bases from J, the junction contained 6 bases not matched to a gene. Germline loops: CDR1 SGHNT, CDR2 YYREEE (reference sequence).

This chain joins TRBV28 and TRBJ1-2; D unclear. The CDR3 totals 9 residues. V lost 8 bases, J lost 5 bases, and 3 bases lay in between. The germline V gene has CDR1 MDHEN and CDR2 SYDVKM. The CDR3 sequence is CASGYGYTF. The CDR3 DNA reads as TGTGCCAGCGGGTATGGCTACACCTTC.

The J gene is TRBJ2-2, the V gene TRBV5-6; TRBD1 is a possible D gene (5 bases). Trimming removed 3 bases from V and 1 base from J, with 19 bases in between. CDR3 length equals 18 residues. CDR1 is SGHDT and CDR2 is YYEEEE in the germline V gene. This chain's CDR3 is CASSWGPITTRNTGELFF. DNA for the CDR3: TGTGCCAGCAGCTGGGGCCCAATAACGACACGGAACACCGGGGAGCTGTTTTTT.

The chain combines TRBV6-5 with TRBJ1-5; 10 bases align to TRBD1. J lost 6 bases, V lost 8 bases, and 7 bases had no gene match. Germline CDR1 and CDR2: MNHEY and SVGAGI. This CDR3 is 14 amino acids long. CDR3: CASWRDRGAQPQHF. DNA of the CDR3: TGTGCCAGCTGGCGGGACAGGGGTGCTCAGCCCCAGCATTTT.

The genes are TRBV9 and TRBJ2-3; 8 bases line up with TRBD2. The CDR3 loop spans 16 amino acids. Germline V gives CDR1 SGDLS, CDR2 YYNGEE. Trimming took 2 bases from V and 3 from J; bases not matched to a gene: 8. CDR3 sequence: CASSVGAGVVTDTQYF. For the CDR3, the DNA is TGTGCCAGCAGCGTCGGAGCGGGAGTTGTAACAGATACGCAGTATTTT. Combining the CDR3 with reference TRBV9 and TRBJ2-3 gives the whole variable domain DSGVTQTPKHLITATGQRVTLRCSPRSGDLSVYWYQQSLDQGLQFLIQYYNGEERAKGNILERFSAQQFPDLHSELNLSSLELGDSALYFCASSVGAGVVTDTQYFGPGTRLTVL.

The rearrangement links TRBV11-3 to TRBJ1-1; D remains ambiguous. The CDR3 is 13 residues long. V lost 5 bases and J 0 bases, leaving 7 bases between the germline ends. Germline lookup yields CDR1 SGHNT and CDR2 YENEEA. CDR3 DNA sequence: TGTGCCAGCAGCGAGGCACTGAACACTGAAGCTTTCTTT. This sequence encodes CASSEALNTEAFF. The full variable domain, rest sourced from reference TRBV11-3 and TRBJ1-1, is EAGVVQSPRYKIIEKKQPVAFWCNPISGHNTLYWYLQNLGQGPELLIRYENEEAVDDSQLPKDRFSAERLKGVDSTLKIQPAELGDSAVYLCASSEALNTEAFFGQGTRLTVV.

This clone has just one count. The chain couples TRBV5-8 to TRBJ2-2; D is ambiguous. V lost 0 bases, J lost 6 bases, and 12 bases lay in between. The germline V gene has CDR1 SGHTS and CDR2 YDEGEE. The CDR3 totals 15 residues. The chain's CDR3 is CASSLEVIGAGELFF. DNA for the CDR3: TGTGCCAGCAGCTTGGAGGTAATCGGTGCCGGGGAGCTGTTTTTT.

V and J are TRBV3-1 (or the pseudogene TRBV3-2) and TRBJ2-1, with D uncertain. The CDR3 loop spans 15 amino acids. Deletions cut 1 base from V and 6 bases from J, with 13 bases between. Germline-derived CDR1 and CDR2 are LGHDT and YNNKEL (reference sequence). CDR3 in amino acids: CASSQGSVPGNEQFF. CDR3 DNA sequence: TGTGCCAGCAGCCAAGGGAGTGTACCAGGCAATGAGCAGTTCTTC.

The count of this clone is one. The rearrangement uses TRBV19 and TRBJ1-5, with no clear D. The CDR3 has 15 amino acids. The V gene's germline CDR1 is LNHDA and CDR2 SQIVND (reference sequence). Trimming took off 1 base at V and 5 bases at J, with 12 bases between the two ends. As DNA, the CDR3 is TGTGCCAGTAGTATAGTTCGGCAGGAGTATCAGCCCCAGCATTTT. This codes for CASSIVRQEYQPQHF.

The chain links TRBV30 to TRBJ1-6; D may be TRBD1 (6 bases). Trimming removed 5 bases at V and 9 bases at J, with 20 bases between. The CDR3 sequence is 15 residues long. CDR1 is GTSNPN and CDR2 is SVGIG in the germline V gene (reference sequence). The CDR3 spells CAWVPGGILSSPLHF. CDR3 DNA sequence: TGTGCCTGGGTCCCCGGGGGCATTTTGAGTTCACCCCTCCACTTT.

This chain uses TRBV6-2 or TRBV6-3 with TRBJ2-7; TRBD2 is a possible D gene (6 bases). Germline lookup yields CDR1 MNHEY and CDR2 SVGEGT. Trimming cost V 2 bases and J 2 bases, with 13 bases left between them. This CDR3 has 15 residues. The CDR3: CASSYGTGAPYEQYF. CDR3 nucleotides: TGTGCCAGCAGTTACGGGACGGGAGCCCCCTACGAGCAGTACTTC.

The chain has TRBV19 and TRBJ1-3, with D uncertain. Per germline, CDR1 LNHDA and CDR2 SQIVND (reference sequence). CDR3 length equals 15 residues. Trimming stripped 7 bases from V and 0 bases from J, with 13 bases between. The CDR3: CASKPREGSGNTIYF. The CDR3 nucleotides read TGTGCCAGTAAGCCGAGGGAGGGCTCTGGAAACACCATATATTTT. Full variable domain (outside the CDR3, taken from reference TRBV19 and TRBJ1-3): DGGITQSPKYLFRKEGQNVTLSCEQNLNHDAMYWYRQDPGQGLRLIYYSQIVNDFQKGDIAEGYSVSREKKESFPLTVTSAQKNPTAFYLCASKPREGSGNTIYFGEGSWLTVV.

This clone came up once. The V gene is TRBV11-2, the J gene TRBJ2-5, with 12 bases that match TRBD1. The CDR3 runs to 15 residues. Germline assignment: CDR1 SGHAT and CDR2 FQNNGV. V was clipped by 8 bases and J by 5 bases; unmatched bases: 9. The CDR3 region has the DNA TGTGCCAGCGCGACCGGGACAGGGGGCATGGAGACCCAGTACTTC. Translated: CASATGTGGMETQYF.

The V call is TRBV7-2, the J call TRBJ2-1; the D is unclear. The germline gives CDR1 SGHTA, CDR2 FQGNSA. Between the trimmed V and J ends, which lost 1 base and 0 bases, there was a span of 7 bases. This CDR3 is built from 15 residues. DNA for the CDR3: TGTGCCAGCAGCTTAGACTGGAGCTCCTACAATGAGCAGTTCTTC. Amino acids: CASSLDWSSYNEQFF.

The chain has TRBV18 and TRBJ2-4; unclear D gene. Germline assignment: CDR1 KGHSH and CDR2 LQKENI. The CDR3 is 14 amino acids. Trimming removed 0 bases at V and 0 bases at J, with 3 bases between. CDR3 DNA: TGTGCCAGCTCACCACCGACAGCCAAAAACATTCAGTACTTC. Its translation is CASSPPTAKNIQYF.

This clone was picked up one time. The genes are TRBV6-1 and TRBJ2-2, with a tentative D call TRBD1 (6 bases). The CDR3 is 16 residues long. Trimming shortened V by 1 base and J by 6 bases, and 15 bases separated the two germline ends. The V gene's germline CDR1 is MNHNS and CDR2 SASEGT. This CDR3 reads CASSEVFRGTAGELFF. The CDR3 DNA reads TGTGCCAGCAGTGAAGTGTTCAGGGGAACGGCCGGGGAGCTGTTTTTT.

V and J are TRBV19 and TRBJ1-5; D possibly corresponds to TRBD1 (5 bases). The CDR3 loop spans 14 amino acids. Germline values: CDR1 LNHDA, CDR2 SQIVND (reference sequence). Trimming stripped 6 bases from V and 0 bases from J, with 9 bases between. This CDR3 is CASRAGLSNQPQHF. CDR3 in DNA: TGTGCCAGTAGGGCGGGGCTTAGCAATCAGCCCCAGCATTTT.

In DNA form, the CDR3 reads TGTGCCAGCAGCTCAACGGTCTCTGGAAACACCATATATTTT. Its translation: CASSSTVSGNTIYF. The chain employs TRBV7-8 and TRBJ1-3; no clear D gene. In germline, CDR1 is SGHVS, CDR2 FQNEAQ. The CDR3 has 14 residues. V was pared by 4 bases and J by 0 bases, with 7 bases between.

This sequence joins TRBV7-9 and TRBJ2-1; no clear D gene. V lost 1 base, J lost 8 bases, and 15 bases lay in between. CDR1 is SEHNR and CDR2 is FQNEAQ in the germline V gene (reference sequence). The CDR3 length is 15 residues. CDR3 region: CASSLGLRFDDEQFF. The CDR3 nucleotides are TGTGCCAGCAGCTTAGGCCTGAGGTTTGATGATGAGCAGTTCTTC.

The chain links TRBV7-9 to TRBJ1-1; weak D call: TRBD1 (6 bases). Trimming took 4 bases from V and 1 from J, leaving 19 bases between them. The CDR3 is 17 amino acids. Germline V gene data show CDR1 as SEHNR and CDR2 as FQNEAQ (reference sequence). The CDR3 DNA reads as TGTGCCAGCAGCTCGCGGACAGATCCCTCGGGGAACACTGAAGCTTTCTTT. Translation: CASSSRTDPSGNTEAFF.

This clone was seen once. The V call is TRBV3-1 (or the pseudogene TRBV3-2), the J call TRBJ1-1; D is unclear. CDR1 is LGHDT, CDR2 YNNKEL, per germline (reference sequence). V shed 0 bases and J shed 8 bases, with 7 bases lying between them. The CDR3 length is 12 residues. The CDR3 spells CASSQESREAFF. The CDR3 DNA reads as TGTGCCAGCAGCCAAGAGTCGCGGGAAGCTTTCTTT.

As concerns this clone: At the DNA level, this CDR3 is encoded by other sequences in the same sample as well. The rearrangement links TRBV3-1 (or the pseudogene TRBV3-2) to TRBJ1-2; D is unresolved. CDR3 length: 12 amino acids. V was trimmed by 1 base and J by 6 bases, leaving 6 bases between them. Looked up from germline, CDR1 is LGHDT and CDR2 is YNNKEL (reference sequence). CDR3 nucleotides: TGTGCCAGCAGCCAAGCTTCTGATGGCTACACCTTC. Its translation is CASSQASDGYTF.

The chain carries TRBV6-5 and TRBJ2-7, with D possibly TRBD1 on 5 matching bases. With 6 bases removed from V and 7 bases from J, the gap between germline ends came to 16 bases. The germline gives CDR1 MNHEY, CDR2 SVGAGI. CDR3 length: 13 amino acids. The DNA for the CDR3 is TGTGCCAGCAGCCAATCGGACATTCAAGAGCAGTACTTC. This translates into CASSQSDIQEQYF.